This is a list of T cell receptor beta chains from one sample in a study of T cells after yellow fever vaccination. TCRdb processed the 5' RACE reads anew with MiXCR; each CDR3 protein has one entry. The sample lists about 300,000 distinct CDR3 sequences; around 8.6% were seen once. This sample comprised CD4+ T cells sorted from PBMCs, obtained 5 days after the yellow fever booster vaccination. These receptors all stem from a man between 18 and 29 years old who received the YFV17D yellow fever vaccine. The CDR3 runs from the conserved cysteine through the conserved F or W. The D gene is left open where the match is weak. Not every row has a clone size; where given, it reads once, few, many or a size class.

TRBJ1-6	TRBD1	.	TRBV12-3/TRBV12-4	TGTGCCAGCAGGGGTGACAGGGGGTATTCACCCCTCCACTTT	CASRGDRGYSPLHF
TRBJ1-5	.	.	TRBV24-1	TGTGCCACCAGTGGGGCGGGGTTCAGTCAGCCCCAGCATTTT	CATSGAGFSQPQHF
TRBJ2-1	TRBD2	.	TRBV10-3	TGTGCCATCAGTGAGTCCGGACTAGATGAATTCTTC	CAISESGLDEFF
TRBJ2-7	.	few	TRBV7-9	TGTGCCAGCAGCCCCCCCAGACGACAGGTGTTGGGCGAGCAGTACTTC	CASSPPRRQVLGEQYF
TRBJ1-1	.	.	TRBV5-4	TGTGCCAGCAGCCCAGGAAACATGAACACTGAAGCTTTCTTT	CASSPGNMNTEAFF
TRBJ1-2	.	few	TRBV7-2	TGTGCCAGCAGCTTTCAGGGGAGAGATGGCTACACCTTC	CASSFQGRDGYTF
TRBJ1-3	.	.	TRBV7-2	TGTGCCAGCAGCGTACAGCTTCCAGGGAAAAACACCATATATTTT	CASSVQLPGKNTIYF
TRBJ2-3	TRBD1	many	TRBV5-1	TGCGCCAGCAGCCGGACAGGGATCGGCTCAGATACGCAGTATTTT	CASSRTGIGSDTQYF
TRBJ1-2	.	few	TRBV19	TGTGCCAGTAGTATAGATCTCGGCAGAAGCTATGGCTACACCTTC	CASSIDLGRSYGYTF
TRBJ2-7	.	few	TRBV2	TGTGCCAGCAGTGAATGTGATACGTGTCGGCAGTACTTC	CASSECDTCRQYF
TRBJ1-1	.	many	TRBV12-3/TRBV12-4	TGTGCCAGCAGTGTCCTAAGGGCGGGCACTGAAGCTTTCTTT	CASSVLRAGTEAFF
TRBJ2-2	.	.	TRBV4-2	TGTGCCAGCAGCCAAATGGCTTACCCTGGTCCTATCTCCGGGGAGCTGTTTTTT	CASSQMAYPGPISGELFF
TRBJ2-5	.	few	TRBV5-1	TGCGCCAGCAGCCCACGCCTCAGGGCGTCGAGAGAGACCCAGTACTTC	CASSPRLRASRETQYF
TRBJ1-4	TRBD1	.	TRBV10-2	TGCGCCAGCAGACGGGACAGGGGGGATCTGTTTTTT	CASRRDRGDLFF
TRBJ2-5	.	.	TRBV11-3	TGTGCCAGCAGCTTATTCGGGGATAGCGAAGAGACCCAGTACTTC	CASSLFGDSEETQYF
TRBJ1-5	TRBD1	few	TRBV12-3/TRBV12-4	TGTGCCAGCAGTTTGGACAGGGGCGACCGTAATAGCAATCAGCCCCAGCATTTT	CASSLDRGDRNSNQPQHF
TRBJ1-2	TRBD1	many	TRBV3-1	TGTGCCAGCCGTCCCGAGACAGGGGATGGCTACACCTTC	CASRPETGDGYTF
TRBJ2-2	TRBD1	few	TRBV24-1	TGTGCCACCAGTGATGCCGGGACAGCGAACACCGGGGAGCTGTTTTTT	CATSDAGTANTGELFF
TRBJ2-7	.	many	TRBV4-3	TGCGCCAGCAGCCACCTCCGGGCCGACGAGCAGTACTTC	CASSHLRADEQYF
TRBJ1-4	.	many	TRBV6-6	TGTGCCAGCAGTTACACCCGGGAAAAACTGTTTTTT	CASSYTREKLFF
TRBJ2-3	TRBD2	.	TRBV20-1	TGCAGTGCTAGAGATTTTGCGGGGGGGCCCGGAGATACGCAGTATTTT	CSARDFAGGPGDTQYF
TRBJ2-2	.	.	TRBV6-5	TGTGCCAGCAGTTATCAACTAGCGAACACCGGGGAGCTGTTTTTT	CASSYQLANTGELFF
TRBJ2-3	.	.	TRBV24-1	TGTGCCACCAGTGGGCAGGGGGGCGGCACAGATACGCAGTATTTT	CATSGQGGGTDTQYF
TRBJ1-4	.	few	TRBV7-2	TGTGCCAGCAGCCCCCGGCCGTACGCAACTAATGAAAAACTGTTTTTT	CASSPRPYATNEKLFF
TRBJ1-6	TRBD1	few	TRBV5-4	TGTGCCAGCAGCTTGGCGGCAGGGGGCCCACCCCTCCACTTT	CASSLAAGGPPLHF
TRBJ1-1	TRBD1	.	TRBV28	TGTGCCAGCAGTTTGCCGACAGGGTATACTGAAGCTTTCTTT	CASSLPTGYTEAFF
TRBJ2-5	.	few	TRBV4-3	TGCGCCAGCAGCCAAGAGCGGGGGACCCAGTACTTC	CASSQERGTQYF
TRBJ2-3	.	.	TRBV7-3	TGTGCCAGCAGCCCTGTAGCGACAGCCGGCACAGATACGCAGTATTTT	CASSPVATAGTDTQYF
TRBJ2-5	.	.	TRBV11-2	TGTGCCAGCAGCTTATGGACTCGAGAGACCCAGTACTTC	CASSLWTRETQYF
TRBJ2-4	.	few	TRBV2	TGTGCCAGCCAGGTTGGGGCCAAAAACATTCAGTACTTC	CASQVGAKNIQYF
TRBJ1-5	.	many	TRBV20-1	TGCAGTGCTGGAGGGTGGAATCAGCCCCAGCATTTT	CSAGGWNQPQHF
TRBJ1-1	TRBD1	.	TRBV7-9	TGTGCCAGCAGCCTGACAGGGGGCCTAACTGAAGCTTTCTTT	CASSLTGGLTEAFF
TRBJ2-7	TRBD2	.	TRBV6-6	TGTGCCAGCACCATGACACGGGGGGCCTACGAGCAGTACTTC	CASTMTRGAYEQYF
TRBJ2-1	.	few	TRBV7-3	TGTGCCAGCAGATCAGGGCTTGGTGAGCAGTTCTTC	CASRSGLGEQFF
TRBJ2-2	.	.	TRBV15	TGTGCCACCAGCAGAGATCAGGGGTATGACGGGGAGCTGTTTTTT	CATSRDQGYDGELFF
TRBJ1-4	.	few	TRBV6-2/TRBV6-3	TGTGCCAGCCGACAGTCATCGGCGGAAAAACTGTTTTTT	CASRQSSAEKLFF